A selection of T cell receptor beta chains follows, all from one sample in a study of T cell repertoires in cytomegalovirus infection. TCRdb fed the reads into MiXCR, producing one record per CDR3 protein. The sample lists just over 300,000 distinct CDR3 sequences; roughly 15% were seen once. The sequenced sample consisted of PBMCs. These receptors all come from a human donor in good health (CMV status not recorded). Some clones in this sample may be carry-over from other donors' samples. The CDR3 runs from the conserved cysteine through the conserved F or W. D genes are given only for firm matches. Not all rows give a size; the values are once, few, many and, for expanded clones, a class.

abundance	d_gene	j_gene	v_gene	CDR3nt	CDR3aa
many	NA	TRBJ1-6	TRBV28	TGTGCCAGCAGTTTATCAGGGATGGGTAATTCACCCCTCCACTTT	CASSLSGMGNSPLHF
NA	TRBD1	TRBJ2-1	TRBV19	TGTGCCAGTAGTACGGACAGGGGGAGTGAGCAGTTCTTC	CASSTDRGSEQFF
NA	NA	TRBJ1-1	TRBV18	TGTGCCAGCTCAGAGGGGGTTACTGAAGCTTTCTTT	CASSEGVTEAFF
many	NA	TRBJ1-1	TRBV5-1	TGCGCCAGCAGCTCCGCGACAATGAACACTGAAGCTTTCTTT	CASSSATMNTEAFF
NA	NA	TRBJ2-1	TRBV3-1	TGTGCCAGCAGCCAATCATACAGGGATGAGCAGTTCTTC	CASSQSYRDEQFF
NA	TRBD2	TRBJ2-1	TRBV20-1	TGCAGTGCTGCGGGGGGGACTAGGGGACTACGGGTCTACAATGAGCAGTTCTTC	CSAAGGTRGLRVYNEQFF
few	NA	TRBJ1-1	TRBV28	TGTGCCAGCAGTTTGCAGCCCATCCCTGAAGCTTTCTTT	CASSLQPIPEAFF
many	NA	TRBJ2-5	TRBV7-2	TGTGCCAGCAGCCGAAACAGGGACCAAGAGACCCAGTACTTC	CASSRNRDQETQYF
many	TRBD1	TRBJ1-1	TRBV6-1	TGTGCCAGCGGAGAGCGGGACAGGGTTTCTGCTTTCTTT	CASGERDRVSAFF
NA	NA	TRBJ2-7	TRBV20-1	TGCAGTGCTAGAGTTGAGAGCTCCTACGAGCAGTACTTC	CSARVESSYEQYF
once	NA	TRBJ2-2	TRBV19	TGTGCCAGTAGTAACACCCAAGCCACATCATGGACACCCGGGGAGCTGTTTTTT	CASSNTQATSWTPGELFF
few	TRBD1	TRBJ1-2	TRBV12-3/TRBV12-4	TGTGCCAGCAGTAGTATCAGGGGGCTTTCGGGCTACACCTTC	CASSSIRGLSGYTF
NA	TRBD1	TRBJ1-1	TRBV5-1	TGCGCCAGCAGCTACGGGACAGGGTATACTGAAGCTTTCTTT	CASSYGTGYTEAFF
few	NA	TRBJ2-3	TRBV6-1	TGTGCCACCCAGGGGGCGGGGGGCCGCCCAGATACGCAGTATTTT	CATQGAGGRPDTQYF
few	NA	TRBJ2-1	TRBV11-1	TGTGCCAGCAGCTTGGACAGACCCCGTCCTAACAATGAGCAGTTCTTC	CASSLDRPRPNNEQFF
NA	NA	TRBJ2-5	TRBV12-3/TRBV12-4	TGTGCCAGCAGCCAACCGAATATGGAGACCCAGTACTTC	CASSQPNMETQYF
many	NA	TRBJ1-2	TRBV4-1	TGCGCCAGCAGACGGACAGACCTGAACTATGGCTACACCTTC	CASRRTDLNYGYTF
many	NA	TRBJ1-1	TRBV12-3/TRBV12-4	TGTGCCAGCAGTGTATCACAGGGTTACACTGAAGCTTTCTTT	CASSVSQGYTEAFF
many	TRBD1	TRBJ2-2	TRBV7-8	TGTGCCAGCAGCCCACCTTTCAAGACAGGGCCTAACACCGGGGAGCTGTTTTTT	CASSPPFKTGPNTGELFF
NA	TRBD2	TRBJ2-7	TRBV6-6	TGTGCCAGCAGTTACCGACTAGCGGGTGACGAGCAGTACTTC	CASSYRLAGDEQYF
NA	NA	TRBJ2-7	TRBV4-1	TGCGCCAGCAGCCCCCGGCGAGGGGGGGGCTACGAGCAGTACTTC	CASSPRRGGGYEQYF
NA	NA	TRBJ2-2	TRBV25-1	TGTGCCAGCAGTTGGGGGGCCGGAACCGGGGAGCTGTTTTTT	CASSWGAGTGELFF
many	TRBD1	TRBJ2-2	TRBV7-9	TGTGCCAGCAGCCCGCGGCAGGACAGGGGAACTGGCGGGGAGCTGTTTTTT	CASSPRQDRGTGGELFF
few	NA	TRBJ1-4	TRBV7-2	TGTGCCAGCAGCTTAGGAGGGCTGGAAGAAAAACTGTTTTTT	CASSLGGLEEKLFF
few	NA	TRBJ2-7	TRBV11-2	TGTGCCAGCAGCCCCTTGGGGTCGGGAGAGCAGTACTTC	CASSPLGSGEQYF
many	NA	TRBJ1-2	TRBV6-1	TGTGCCAGCAGTTCCTACAGGGTAAACTATGGCTACACCTTC	CASSSYRVNYGYTF
many	TRBD1	TRBJ2-2	TRBV7-2	TGTGCCAGCAGCGGAACACAGGGGCTTCAAGCGAACACCGGGGAGCTGTTTTTT	CASSGTQGLQANTGELFF
few	NA	TRBJ2-3	TRBV27	TGTGCCAGCAGTTTACTTTGGGGACCAGACACAGATACGCAGTATTTT	CASSLLWGPDTDTQYF
few	NA	TRBJ2-7	TRBV6-1	TGTGCCAGCAATCTCCGGAGCTCCTACGAGCAGTACTTC	CASNLRSSYEQYF
many	NA	TRBJ2-4	TRBV7-2	TGTGCCAGCAGCCGAGAGCTAGCCAAAAACATTCAGTACTTC	CASSRELAKNIQYF
NA	NA	TRBJ2-3	TRBV7-7	TGTGCTAGCAGCTTAGAAGCTTCGATCACAGATACGCAGTATTTT	CASSLEASITDTQYF
NA	NA	TRBJ1-5	TRBV7-9	TGTGCCAGCAGCTCTAACGACAGCCAGCCCCAGCATTTT	CASSSNDSQPQHF
NA	NA	TRBJ1-4	TRBV7-2	TGTGCCAGCAGGAAGGGCTGGACGGGAAATGAAAAACTGTTTTTT	CASRKGWTGNEKLFF
many	NA	TRBJ1-5	TRBV15	TGTGCCACCAGCAGTGGGACTCCCGTCGATCAGCCCCAGCATTTT	CATSSGTPVDQPQHF
few	NA	TRBJ2-1	TRBV6-1	TGTGCCAGCAGTGAGAGGGACACTGAGCAGTTCTTC	CASSERDTEQFF
many	NA	TRBJ1-1	TRBV7-2	TGTGCCAGCAGCCCGCGGTTAGGCAACACTGAAGCTTTCTTT	CASSPRLGNTEAFF
NA	NA	TRBJ1-1	TRBV25-1	TGTGCCAGCAGTGAGCCCAGGGTAGGGACTGAAGCTTTCTTT	CASSEPRVGTEAFF
many	NA	TRBJ1-2	TRBV7-2	TGTGCCAGCAGCTTAGTAGACCAGAACTATGGCTACACCTTC	CASSLVDQNYGYTF
NA	NA	TRBJ2-7	TRBV11-2	TGTGCCAGCAGCATCAACTACGAGCAGTACTTC	CASSINYEQYF
many	NA	TRBJ2-4	TRBV7-9	TGTGCCAGCAGCTCACTTCCGAACATTCAGTACTTC	CASSSLPNIQYF
NA	TRBD2	TRBJ2-5	TRBV7-9	TGTGCCAGCCTACCTTTTTCCGGGGGGGCCGGTGAGACCCAGTACTTC	CASLPFSGGAGETQYF
NA	NA	TRBJ1-3	TRBV7-2	TGTGCCAGCAGTTCCGGACCGGCAGGAAACACCATATATTTT	CASSSGPAGNTIYF
NA	NA	TRBJ1-2	TRBV19	TGTGCCAGTAGTCCAGAGAGCTATGGCTACACCTTC	CASSPESYGYTF
few	TRBD1	TRBJ1-1	TRBV20-1	TGCAGTGCTAGAGGCAGGGGGCGCGGCACTGAAGCTTTCTTT	CSARGRGRGTEAFF
many	TRBD1	TRBJ1-2	TRBV12-3/TRBV12-4	TGTGCCAGCAGTGGGACAGGAAATGGCTACACCTTC	CASSGTGNGYTF